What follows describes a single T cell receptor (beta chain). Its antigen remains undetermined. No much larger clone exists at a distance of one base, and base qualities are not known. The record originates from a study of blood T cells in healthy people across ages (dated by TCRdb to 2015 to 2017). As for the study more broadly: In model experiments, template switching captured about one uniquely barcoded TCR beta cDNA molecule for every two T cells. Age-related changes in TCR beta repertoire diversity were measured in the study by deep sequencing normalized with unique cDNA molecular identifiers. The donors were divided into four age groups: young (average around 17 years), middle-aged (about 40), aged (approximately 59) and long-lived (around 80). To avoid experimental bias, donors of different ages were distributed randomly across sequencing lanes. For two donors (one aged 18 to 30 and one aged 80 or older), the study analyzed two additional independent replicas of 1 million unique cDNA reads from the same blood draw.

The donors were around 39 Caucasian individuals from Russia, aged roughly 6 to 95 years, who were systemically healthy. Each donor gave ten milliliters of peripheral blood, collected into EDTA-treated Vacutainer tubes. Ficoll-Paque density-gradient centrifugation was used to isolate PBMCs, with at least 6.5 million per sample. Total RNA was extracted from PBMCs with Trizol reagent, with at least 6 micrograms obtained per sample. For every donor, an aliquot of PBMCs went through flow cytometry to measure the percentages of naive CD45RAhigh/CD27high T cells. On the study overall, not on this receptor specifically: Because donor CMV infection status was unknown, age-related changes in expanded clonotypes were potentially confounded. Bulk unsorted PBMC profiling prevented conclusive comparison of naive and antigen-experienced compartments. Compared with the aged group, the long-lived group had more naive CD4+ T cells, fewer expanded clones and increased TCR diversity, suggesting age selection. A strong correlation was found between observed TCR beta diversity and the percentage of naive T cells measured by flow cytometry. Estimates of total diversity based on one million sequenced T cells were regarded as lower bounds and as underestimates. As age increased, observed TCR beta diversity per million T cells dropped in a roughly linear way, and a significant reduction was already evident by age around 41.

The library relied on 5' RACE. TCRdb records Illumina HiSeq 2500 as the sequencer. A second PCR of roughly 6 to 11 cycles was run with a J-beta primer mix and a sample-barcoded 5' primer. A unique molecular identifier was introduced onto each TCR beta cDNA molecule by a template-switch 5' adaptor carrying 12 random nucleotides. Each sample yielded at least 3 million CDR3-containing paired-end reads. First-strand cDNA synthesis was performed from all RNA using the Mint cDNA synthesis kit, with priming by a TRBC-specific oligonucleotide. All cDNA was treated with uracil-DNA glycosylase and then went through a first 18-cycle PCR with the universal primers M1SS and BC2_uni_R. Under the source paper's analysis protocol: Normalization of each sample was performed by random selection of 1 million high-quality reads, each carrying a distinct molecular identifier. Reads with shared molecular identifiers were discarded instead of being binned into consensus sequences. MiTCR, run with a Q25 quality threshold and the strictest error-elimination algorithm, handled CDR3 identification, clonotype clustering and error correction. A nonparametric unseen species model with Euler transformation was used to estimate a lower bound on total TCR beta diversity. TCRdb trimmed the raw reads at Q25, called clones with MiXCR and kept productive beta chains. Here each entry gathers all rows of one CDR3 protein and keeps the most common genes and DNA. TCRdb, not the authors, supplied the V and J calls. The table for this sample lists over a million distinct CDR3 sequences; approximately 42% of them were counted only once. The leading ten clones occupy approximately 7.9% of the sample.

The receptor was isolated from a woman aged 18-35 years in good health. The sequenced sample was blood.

The base sequence is TGCGCCAGCGCAAGCGGGGGAAGCACAGATACGCAGTATTTT. Its translation reads: CASASGGSTDTQYF. In this chain, TRBV10-1 is recombined with TRBJ2-3, with 8 junctional bases fitting TRBD2. The CDR3 covers 14 residues, taking in both the cysteine and the phenylalanine. Only the CDR3 portion is preserved as DNA: 42 bases, with reading frame beginning at the first base. The germline V gene (reference sequence) yields WNHNN for CDR1 and SYGVQD for CDR2. V is trimmed back by 8 bases and J by 0 bases, and the junction contains 4 bases that no gene match accounts for.